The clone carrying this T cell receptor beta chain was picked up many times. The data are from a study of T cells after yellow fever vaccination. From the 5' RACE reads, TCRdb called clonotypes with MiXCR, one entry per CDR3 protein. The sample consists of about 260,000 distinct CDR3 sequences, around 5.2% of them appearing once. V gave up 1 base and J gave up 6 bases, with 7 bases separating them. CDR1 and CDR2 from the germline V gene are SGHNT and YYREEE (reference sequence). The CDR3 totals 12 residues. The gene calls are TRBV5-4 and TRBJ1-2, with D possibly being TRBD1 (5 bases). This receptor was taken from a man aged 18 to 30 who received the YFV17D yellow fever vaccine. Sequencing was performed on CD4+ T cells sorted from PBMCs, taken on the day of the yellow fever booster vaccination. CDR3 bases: TGTGCCAGCAGCTTGACGGGACATGGCTACACCTTC. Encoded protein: CASSLTGHGYTF.